The rows below give T cell receptor beta chains drawn from one sample of a study of blood T cell repertoires in COVID-19. Only in-frame clones appear in the TCRdb table, and some are missing; sequencing was by immunoSEQ multiplex PCR. Of tens of thousands of clones in the sample, more than 80% were seen once. The specimen was peripheral blood. These receptors originate from a woman of 80 years or more with acute or convalescent COVID-19. The CDR3 runs from the conserved cysteine through the conserved F or W. A D gene is named only where the DNA matches it firmly. A clone size is listed for some rows: how often the clone was seen (once, few, many), or a class if it is expanded.

j_call,d_call,clone_size,v_call,cdr3_aa,cdr3_nt
TRBJ2-2,.,.,TRBV3-1/TRBV3-2,CASSQDAGTRTGELFF,TGTGCCAGCAGCCAAGACGCCGGGACAAGAACCGGGGAGCTGTTTTTT
TRBJ2-7,TRBD1,.,TRBV9,CASSVGPGGPYEQYF,TGTGCCAGCAGCGTAGGGCCAGGGGGTCCCTACGAGCAGTACTTC
TRBJ1-2,TRBD1,few,TRBV2,CASSEQGANYGYTF,TGTGCCAGCAGTGAACAGGGGGCAAACTATGGCTACACCTTC
TRBJ1-4,.,.,TRBV7-9,CASSLVRGVIATNEKLFF,TGTGCCAGCAGCTTAGTTCGCGGGGTGATTGCAACTAATGAAAAACTGTTTTTT
TRBJ2-6,TRBD1,once,TRBV10-3,CAISDWTGGISGANVLTF,TGTGCCATCAGTGATTGGACAGGGGGTATCTCTGGGGCCAACGTCCTGACTTTC
TRBJ2-3,.,.,TRBV28,CASSLRKWSDRTDTQYF,TGTGCCAGCAGTTTAAGGAAGTGGAGCGACCGCACAGATACGCAGTATTTT
TRBJ2-3,.,.,TRBV10-3,CAISEFGSGTDTQYF,TGTGCCATCAGTGAGTTCGGCAGCGGCACAGATACGCAGTATTTT
TRBJ2-3,TRBD1,.,TRBV24-1,CATSDPGTGTDTQYF,TGTGCCACCAGTGATCCCGGGACAGGGACAGATACGCAGTATTTT
TRBJ1-1,.,.,TRBV5-1,CASSLRLASEAFF,TGCGCCAGCAGCCTCAGACTGGCCTCTGAAGCTTTCTTT
TRBJ2-3,TRBD2,.,TRBV7-9,CASSLRGGLDTQYF,TGTGCCAGCAGCTTACGCGGGGGTCTCGATACGCAGTATTTT
TRBJ2-2,TRBD2,.,TRBV4-1,CASSQDRTTSGISRELFF,TGCGCCAGCAGCCAAGATAGGACGACTAGCGGGATATCCCGGGAGCTGTTTTTT
TRBJ1-2,.,.,TRBV18,CASSPPLPLSNYGYTF,TGTGCCAGCTCACCACCCCTCCCTCTAAGTAACTATGGCTACACCTTC
TRBJ2-7,.,.,TRBV27,CASSLKGESYYEQYF,TGTGCCAGCAGTTTAAAGGGGGAGTCATACTACGAGCAGTACTTC
TRBJ1-5,.,.,TRBV30,CASSQGSNQPQHF,TGTGCCTCCTCGCAGGGAAGCAATCAGCCCCAGCATTTT
TRBJ1-4,TRBD1,.,TRBV30,CAWRQQGSLFF,TGTGCCTGGAGGCAACAGGGGTCTCTGTTTTTT
TRBJ1-3,.,.,TRBV28,CASRGGESSGNTIYF,TGTGCCAGCAGGGGAGGGGAGAGCTCTGGAAACACCATATATTTT
TRBJ2-1,.,once,TRBV28,CASSGRGGLAYNEQFF,TGTGCCAGCAGTGGCAGGGGGGGACTAGCCTACAATGAGCAGTTCTTC
TRBJ2-6,TRBD2,few,TRBV28,CASSPNAGETSGANVLTF,TGTGCCAGCAGTCCAAATGCGGGAGAAACCTCTGGGGCCAACGTCCTGACTTTC
TRBJ2-5,.,.,TRBV27,CASSLSGTYQETQYF,TGTGCCAGCAGTTTATCAGGGACTTACCAAGAGACCCAGTACTTC
TRBJ1-2,TRBD1,.,TRBV28,CASRTTGDGYGYTF,TGTGCCAGCAGAACGACAGGGGACGGCTATGGCTACACCTTC
TRBJ1-3,.,.,TRBV7-2,CASSLGADGNTIYF,TGTGCCAGCAGCTTAGGTGCGGATGGAAACACCATATATTTT
TRBJ2-2,TRBD1,.,TRBV28,CASRAPGQGSAGELFF,TGTGCCAGCAGGGCACCGGGACAGGGGTCTGCCGGGGAGCTGTTTTTT
TRBJ2-5,TRBD1,.,TRBV5-1,CASSTGTGRSETQYF,TGCGCCAGCAGCACCGGGACAGGGAGGTCGGAGACCCAGTACTTC
TRBJ2-1,.,.,TRBV7-9,CASSLVGRRAGNEQFF,TGTGCCAGCAGCTTAGTCGGTCGGAGGGCGGGGAATGAGCAGTTCTTC
TRBJ1-2,.,.,TRBV11-2,CASSPRSPNYGYTF,TGTGCCAGCAGCCCCAGGTCGCCTAACTATGGCTACACCTTC
TRBJ2-7,TRBD1,.,TRBV29-1,CSGRQGSYEQYF,TGCAGCGGAAGACAGGGTTCCTACGAGCAGTACTTC
TRBJ2-1,.,once,TRBV5-1,CASSLVRLNNEQFF,TGCGCCAGCAGCTTAGTGCGGCTGAACAATGAGCAGTTCTTC
TRBJ2-5,.,.,TRBV9,CASSDPGIGETQYF,TGTGCCAGCAGCGACCCGGGGATCGGCGAGACCCAGTACTTC
TRBJ1-2,TRBD1,.,TRBV27,CASSPTGGVYGYTF,TGTGCCAGCAGTCCAACAGGGGGCGTCTATGGCTACACCTTC
TRBJ1-3,.,.,TRBV5-1,CASSLYPGNTIYF,TGCGCCAGCAGCTTGTATCCTGGAAACACCATATATTTT
TRBJ1-5,.,.,TRBV12-3/TRBV12-4,CASSLQVGQPQHF,TGTGCCAGCAGTTTACAGGTGGGTCAGCCCCAGCATTTT
TRBJ2-2,.,few,TRBV12-5,CASGRGRTGELFF,TGTGCTAGTGGCCGAGGTAGGACCGGGGAGCTGTTTTTT
TRBJ2-1,.,.,TRBV19,CASRTDNNEQFF,TGTGCCAGTAGGACGGACAACAATGAGCAGTTCTTC
TRBJ2-3,.,.,TRBV29-1,CSVAMGGSTDTQYF,TGCAGCGTTGCAATGGGGGGTAGCACAGATACGCAGTATTTT
TRBJ2-2,TRBD1,few,TRBV7-3,CASSRQRQGGTGELFF,TGTGCCAGCAGCCGACAACGACAGGGTGGAACCGGGGAGCTGTTTTTT
TRBJ2-3,.,.,TRBV30,CAFGGSPRATDTQYF,TGTGCCTTTGGGGGGTCCCCTAGGGCCACAGATACGCAGTATTTT
TRBJ2-1,.,.,TRBV5-1,CASSKDNLQFEQFF,TGCGCCAGCAGCAAGGACAATCTACAATTTGAGCAGTTCTTC
TRBJ2-2,.,.,TRBV16,CASSPGVTGELFF,TGTGCCAGCAGCCCAGGGGTTACCGGGGAGCTGTTTTTT
TRBJ2-3,TRBD2,.,TRBV5-1,CASNVGTRSTDTQYF,TGCGCCAGCAACGTTGGGACTAGAAGCACAGATACGCAGTATTTT
TRBJ2-5,TRBD2,.,TRBV7-8,CASSLELFAGGPSETQYF,TGTGCCAGCAGCTTAGAGCTGTTTGCGGGGGGGCCGTCGGAGACCCAGTACTTC
TRBJ2-2,.,.,TRBV5-5,CASSLTVYTGELFF,TGTGCCAGCAGCTTGACAGTATACACCGGGGAGCTGTTTTTT
TRBJ1-1,.,.,TRBV5-8,CASSRVLNTEAFF,TGTGCCAGCAGCCGCGTCTTGAACACTGAAGCTTTCTTT
TRBJ2-1,.,.,TRBV9,CASSVAGQREEQFF,TGTGCCAGCAGCGTTGCGGGCCAAAGGGAGGAGCAGTTCTTC
TRBJ2-7,.,.,TRBV11-2,CASSLVQGPYEQYF,TGTGCCAGCAGCTTAGTACAGGGCCCTTACGAGCAGTACTTC
TRBJ2-5,.,.,TRBV7-6,CASSWSLARETQYF,TGTGCCAGCAGCTGGTCGCTAGCCCGGGAGACCCAGTACTTC
TRBJ2-3,.,.,TRBV2,CASSLQGFTDTQYF,TGTGCCAGCAGCTTACAGGGTTTCACAGATACGCAGTATTTT
TRBJ1-2,TRBD1,few,TRBV18,CASSAGTGGGYTF,TGTGCCAGCTCAGCCGGGACAGGGGGCGGCTACACCTTC
TRBJ2-2,TRBD1,.,TRBV30,CAWSGQGDGELFF,TGTGCCTGGAGTGGACAGGGGGACGGGGAGCTGTTTTTT
TRBJ1-2,.,.,TRBV19,CASSIDLTGSRGYTF,TGTGCCAGTAGTATAGACTTGACAGGTAGCCGCGGCTACACCTTC
TRBJ1-1,TRBD1,.,TRBV5-1,CASSLGTGKAEAFF,TGCGCCAGCAGCTTAGGGACAGGGAAGGCTGAAGCTTTCTTT
TRBJ2-1,.,.,TRBV28,CASSPTGTFLRNEQFF,TGTGCCAGCAGCCCCACCGGGACATTTCTGAGAAATGAGCAGTTCTTC
TRBJ1-5,.,.,TRBV19,CASSIPRDGVQPQHF,TGTGCCAGTAGTATACCGAGGGATGGAGTGCAGCCCCAGCATTTT
TRBJ2-7,TRBD1,once,TRBV6-5,CASSYATGGVYEQYF,TGTGCCAGCAGTTACGCTACAGGGGGAGTCTACGAGCAGTACTTC
TRBJ1-1,.,.,TRBV19,CASSPNDMVTFEAFF,TGTGCCAGTAGTCCCAATGACATGGTTACCTTTGAAGCTTTCTTT
TRBJ2-7,.,.,TRBV10-3,CAISELAGAYEQYF,TGTGCCATCAGTGAGTTAGCAGGGGCCTACGAGCAGTACTTC
TRBJ1-1,TRBD1,.,TRBV7-3,CASSYFRQGEAFF,TGTGCCAGCAGCTACTTTCGACAGGGTGAAGCTTTCTTT
TRBJ1-3,.,.,TRBV7-9,CASSSYLLSGNTIYF,TGTGCCAGCAGCTCCTATCTCCTCTCTGGAAACACCATATATTTT
TRBJ1-5,.,.,TRBV4-3,CASSQDLSQPQHF,TGCGCCAGCAGCCAAGACCTTTCCCAGCCCCAGCATTTT
TRBJ1-2,.,.,TRBV27,CASRQRELTGGYTF,TGTGCCAGCCGGCAGAGGGAGCTAACTGGGGGCTACACCTTC
TRBJ2-2,TRBD1,.,TRBV15,CATSLDRAVAGELFF,TGTGCCACCAGCCTGGACAGGGCGGTTGCCGGGGAGCTGTTTTTT